This entry describes one TCR beta chain. This receptor's antigen is unknown. No quality values exist for individual bases; no much larger clone is one base distant. The CDR3 regions of human TCRbeta chains were analyzed by immunosequencing. The original pipeline was this. TCRs in the repertoires were matched against a reference library of SARS-CoV-2-specific TCRs that had been generated with the MIRA antigen-specificity platform. Breadth was defined as the fraction of unique TCRs that were SARS-CoV-2-associated. Depth was defined as the fraction of total T cells that were SARS-CoV-2-associated. Using the MIRA data, each spike-specific TCR was assigned both to the spike region to which the TCR was reactive and to a CD4 or CD8 class. Log10-transformed breadth and depth values were compared by one-way ANOVA with Sidak's multiple comparisons tests. TCRdb carries this immuneACCESS record with in-frame sequences only. Its versions omit some clonotypes, under half of them owing to an unresolved V gene in the studies checked, with the rest unexplained. V and J calls and clone size are copied from that table; D and trimming were computed from the DNA. A total of about 90,000 clones appear in this sample, about 90% of them only once. About 16% of the sample is held by the ten biggest clonotypes.

This record comes from a study of T cell responses to AZD1222 COVID-19 vaccine (dated by TCRdb to about 2021). Background on the whole study: Because spike-specific TCR depth and breadth did not differ between the two schedules, AZD1222 recipients who got a second dose at roughly 4 weeks were pooled with those who got a second dose at roughly 12 weeks. Trial participants were enrolled by age into 18-55, 56-69 and 70-plus year subgroups, with approximately 150, 28 and 58 TCR-sequenced participants respectively. A total of approximately 240 trial participants underwent TCR sequencing, of whom some 210 received two doses of AZD1222 and about 25 received two doses of the MenACWY control vaccine.

CDR1 SNHLY and CDR2 FYNNEI are derived from the germline V gene. Trimming removed 11 bases from V and 5 bases from J; the gene matches leave 10 bases unexplained. From the cysteine through the phenylalanine, the CDR3 covers 14 amino acids. Only the CDR3 DNA stays, 42 bases, in frame from base 1. Study-wide conclusions, independent of this receptor: Conclusions about previously exposed vaccinees are limited because only a handful of AZD1222 recipients were SARS-CoV-2 seropositive at baseline. Because no day 14 peak-response samples were available, the repertoires could be characterized only after the peak T cell response. Participants were mostly white British, with more females than males. The authors suggested clonal diversity may have been underestimated. Vaccine-associated CD4 TCRs spanned the whole spike protein, with dominant responses in regions 160-218 and 743-854. After two AZD1222 doses, both the breadth and the depth of spike-specific TCRs were significantly higher than at day 0 and than in MenACWY recipients. The 56-69-year group was small, and its depth increase did not reach significance, likely because of low power. Reportedly, almost half of the unique spike-specific TCRs recognized epitopes lying outside the regions that are mutated in the B.1.351 and B.1.1.7 variants.

The time point label here, explained by the study, means: baseline before first vaccination. The vaccinee samples were drawn from two UK trials, COV001 and COV002, one of which was a single-blind randomized controlled phase 2/3 trial testing AZD1222 (ChAdOx1 nCoV-19) in healthy adults. For TCRbeta chain sequencing, PBMC samples from trial participants were taken at day 0 and at day 28 after the second dose. The chain uses TRBV2 and TRBJ2-2; TRBD1 fits 8 bases in the junction. This specimen was peripheral blood, taken on day 0 of AZD1222 vaccination. The sequence derives from an adult in good health. The DNA is TGTGCCTCAGCACAGGGGGGAAGGACCGGGGAGCTGTTTTTT. It encodes CASAQGGRTGELFF.